Listed below are T cell receptor beta chains from one sample, sequenced in a study of CD8+CD57+ T cells in acquired aplastic anemia. MiXCR was run by TCRdb on the reads, yielding one entry per CDR3 protein. Of approximately 250,000 distinct CDR3 sequences in the sample, 65% to 90% were seen once. Sequences were obtained from sorted CD4+, CD8+, or CD8+CD57+ T cells (not recorded which) from PBMCs. Every receptor here comes from a human donor with aplastic anemia. CDR3s include the opening cysteine and the closing phenylalanine or tryptophan. D genes are given only for firm matches.

d_call: -
v_call: TRBV9
j_call: TRBJ2-1
cdr3_aa: CASSVARNAYNEQFF

d_call: -
v_call: TRBV20-1
j_call: TRBJ2-3
cdr3_aa: CSALPWTAVTDTQYF

d_call: -
v_call: TRBV7-2
j_call: TRBJ2-1
cdr3_aa: CASSLATPNNEQFF

d_call: -
v_call: TRBV11-3
j_call: TRBJ1-5
cdr3_aa: CASSEALSNQPQHF

d_call: TRBD1
v_call: TRBV7-9
j_call: TRBJ2-3
cdr3_aa: CASSLDRGAATNNF

d_call: -
v_call: TRBV5-5
j_call: TRBJ1-2
cdr3_aa: CASSVASDYTF

d_call: TRBD2
v_call: TRBV18
j_call: TRBJ2-5
cdr3_aa: CASSPTGGKEETQYF

d_call: TRBD1
v_call: TRBV7-9
j_call: TRBJ2-7
cdr3_aa: CASSQGTGGIYEQYF

d_call: -
v_call: TRBV10-3
j_call: TRBJ2-3
cdr3_aa: CAISESSGEQIHEKQYF

d_call: -
v_call: TRBV7-9
j_call: TRBJ1-5
cdr3_aa: CASSYERSGGTHEF

d_call: -
v_call: TRBV15
j_call: TRBJ1-1
cdr3_aa: CASSLQGEQDADFF

d_call: TRBD2
v_call: TRBV9
j_call: TRBJ2-1
cdr3_aa: CASSLGGAGETNQQFF

d_call: -
v_call: TRBV7-2
j_call: -
cdr3_aa: CASSLDLRIEQFF

d_call: TRBD1
v_call: TRBV7-9
j_call: TRBJ2-3
cdr3_aa: CASSLEGAGFSQAF

d_call: -
v_call: TRBV7-9
j_call: TRBJ1-1
cdr3_aa: CASSLSLGDTEAFF

d_call: -
v_call: TRBV7-6
j_call: TRBJ2-1
cdr3_aa: CASSLPHGTKETEQFF

d_call: -
v_call: TRBV7-6
j_call: TRBJ2-7
cdr3_aa: CASSLAGAHEQYF

d_call: -
v_call: TRBV9
j_call: TRBJ1-6
cdr3_aa: CASSVGSDTSYFHF

d_call: -
v_call: TRBV13
j_call: TRBJ1-1
cdr3_aa: CASSPDLTGNTEAFF

d_call: TRBD2
v_call: TRBV7-8
j_call: TRBJ2-1
cdr3_aa: CASSLASGGVLNEQFF

d_call: -
v_call: TRBV7-9
j_call: TRBJ2-3
cdr3_aa: CASSSGGGTQYF

d_call: -
v_call: TRBV7-8
j_call: TRBJ2-2
cdr3_aa: CASSFGGGAREQFF

d_call: -
v_call: TRBV9
j_call: TRBJ1-4
cdr3_aa: CASSEATGEQINEKLFF

d_call: -
v_call: TRBV7-6
j_call: TRBJ2-1
cdr3_aa: CASSLARGAKETQFF

d_call: TRBD2
v_call: TRBV12-3/TRBV12-4
j_call: TRBJ2-3
cdr3_aa: CASSVAGAPRAVRF

d_call: -
v_call: TRBV15
j_call: TRBJ2-5
cdr3_aa: CATSRAREQDTQYF

d_call: -
v_call: TRBV9
j_call: TRBJ1-5
cdr3_aa: CASRKPCQANPQDF

d_call: -
v_call: TRBV7-9
j_call: TRBJ2-5
cdr3_aa: CATSNANTQDSLYF

d_call: -
v_call: TRBV20-1
j_call: TRBJ2-7
cdr3_aa: CSASTDAGEQYF

d_call: -
v_call: TRBV15
j_call: TRBJ2-7
cdr3_aa: CATSRRGAWAEQYF

d_call: -
v_call: TRBV2
j_call: TRBJ2-3
cdr3_aa: CASGAGGTDTRYF

d_call: -
v_call: TRBV7-9
j_call: TRBJ1-5
cdr3_aa: CASSVGSDTQYPHHF

d_call: -
v_call: TRBV20-1
j_call: TRBJ2-7
cdr3_aa: CSASPWGRKNEQYF

d_call: -
v_call: TRBV5-6
j_call: TRBJ2-2
cdr3_aa: CASSLVAGELFF

d_call: TRBD1
v_call: TRBV11-3
j_call: TRBJ1-2
cdr3_aa: CASSLGQYYGYTF

d_call: -
v_call: TRBV2
j_call: TRBJ2-3
cdr3_aa: CASGEGDADQPYF

d_call: -
v_call: TRBV11-3
j_call: TRBJ2-5
cdr3_aa: CATSRAIPEETQYF

d_call: -
v_call: TRBV7-8
j_call: TRBJ2-7
cdr3_aa: CASSTTGSSYTQYF

d_call: -
v_call: TRBV5-1
j_call: TRBJ2-3
cdr3_aa: CASSLEFTDTQYF

d_call: TRBD2
v_call: TRBV13
j_call: TRBJ2-7
cdr3_aa: CASSWDGGDYEQYF

d_call: -
v_call: TRBV2
j_call: TRBJ2-7
cdr3_aa: CASSHQGGISYEQYF

d_call: -
v_call: TRBV11-3
j_call: TRBJ2-7
cdr3_aa: CASSLDLTAGGQREQYF

d_call: -
v_call: TRBV9
j_call: TRBJ1-2
cdr3_aa: CASSQRGREVDGYTF

d_call: -
v_call: TRBV15
j_call: TRBJ2-7
cdr3_aa: CATSRASYNETHYF

d_call: TRBD1
v_call: TRBV6-4
j_call: TRBJ1-4
cdr3_aa: CASSWTGGNEKLFF

d_call: TRBD1
v_call: TRBV9
j_call: TRBJ1-1
cdr3_aa: CASSEWGEQGEAFF

d_call: -
v_call: TRBV7-9
j_call: TRBJ1-1
cdr3_aa: CASSFELSGKTDKFF

d_call: -
v_call: TRBV15
j_call: TRBJ1-5
cdr3_aa: CSTRRGSSKQTQHF

d_call: TRBD2
v_call: TRBV19
j_call: TRBJ2-1
cdr3_aa: CASSIGTSGSRNYNEQFF

d_call: -
v_call: TRBV5-4
j_call: TRBJ1-5
cdr3_aa: CASSFTSQANQPQHF

d_call: -
v_call: TRBV24-1
j_call: TRBJ2-3
cdr3_aa: CATVAGGTGKLYF

d_call: -
v_call: TRBV7-2
j_call: TRBJ2-3
cdr3_aa: CASEGGGTDTQYF

d_call: -
v_call: TRBV2
j_call: TRBJ1-6
cdr3_aa: CASSDTREVNSPLHF